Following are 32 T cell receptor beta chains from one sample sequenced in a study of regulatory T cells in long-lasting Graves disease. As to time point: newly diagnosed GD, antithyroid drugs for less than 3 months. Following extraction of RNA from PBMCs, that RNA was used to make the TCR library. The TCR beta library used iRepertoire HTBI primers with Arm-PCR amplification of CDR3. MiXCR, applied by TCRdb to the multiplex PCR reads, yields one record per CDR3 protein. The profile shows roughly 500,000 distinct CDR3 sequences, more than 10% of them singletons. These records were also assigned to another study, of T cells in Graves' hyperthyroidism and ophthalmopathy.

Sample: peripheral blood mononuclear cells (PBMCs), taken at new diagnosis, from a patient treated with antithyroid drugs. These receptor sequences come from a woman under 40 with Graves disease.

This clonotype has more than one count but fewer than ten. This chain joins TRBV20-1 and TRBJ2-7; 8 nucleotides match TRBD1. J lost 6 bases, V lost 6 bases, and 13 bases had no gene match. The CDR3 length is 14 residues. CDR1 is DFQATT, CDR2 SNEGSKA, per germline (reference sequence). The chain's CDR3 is CSAPRQDRAGEQYF. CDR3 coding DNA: TGCAGTGCCCCACGGCAGGACAGGGCGGGCGAGCAGTACTTC.

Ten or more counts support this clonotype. The CDR3 loop reads CASSPRTGLGGYTF. The CDR3 DNA reads TGTGCCAGCAGCCCCCGGACGGGCCTCGGGGGCTACACCTTC. The rearrangement uses TRBV3-1 and TRBJ1-2; no clear D. The CDR3 sequence is 14 residues long. Germline V lookup: CDR1 LGHDT, CDR2 YNNKEL (reference sequence). Trimming pared 4 bases from V and 8 bases from J, leaving 17 bases between.

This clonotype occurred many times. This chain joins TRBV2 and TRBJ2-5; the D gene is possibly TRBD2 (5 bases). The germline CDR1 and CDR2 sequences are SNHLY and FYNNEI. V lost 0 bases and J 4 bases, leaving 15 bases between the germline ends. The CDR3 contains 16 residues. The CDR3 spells CASSEAGGAARETQYF. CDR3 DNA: TGTGCCAGCAGTGAAGCAGGAGGCGCCGCGAGAGAGACCCAGTACTTC.

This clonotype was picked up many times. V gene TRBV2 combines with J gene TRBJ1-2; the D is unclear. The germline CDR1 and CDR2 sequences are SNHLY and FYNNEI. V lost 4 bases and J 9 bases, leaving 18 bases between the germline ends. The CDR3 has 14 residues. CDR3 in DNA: TGTGCCAGCAGTGTTGGGGTCCGGATTCTGCGCTACACCTTC. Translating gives CASSVGVRILRYTF.

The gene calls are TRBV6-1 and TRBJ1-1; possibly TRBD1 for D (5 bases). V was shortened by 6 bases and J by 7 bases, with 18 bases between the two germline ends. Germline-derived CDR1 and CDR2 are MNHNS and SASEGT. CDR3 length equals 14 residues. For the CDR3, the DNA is TGTGCCAGCAGGGCTATGGACAACTCGTATGAAGCTTTCTTT. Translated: CASRAMDNSYEAFF.

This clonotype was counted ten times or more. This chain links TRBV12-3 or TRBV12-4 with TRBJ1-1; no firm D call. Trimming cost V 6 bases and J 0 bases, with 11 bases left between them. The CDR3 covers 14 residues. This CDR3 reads CASSLDRLNTEAFF. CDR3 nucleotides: TGTGCCAGCAGCCTCGACCGCTTGAACACTGAAGCTTTCTTT.

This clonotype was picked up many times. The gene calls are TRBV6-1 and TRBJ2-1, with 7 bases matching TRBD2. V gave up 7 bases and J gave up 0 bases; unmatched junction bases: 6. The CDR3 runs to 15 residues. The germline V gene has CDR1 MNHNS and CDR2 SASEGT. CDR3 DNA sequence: TGTGCCAGCATGGGAGCGGGAAGCTCCTACAATGAGCAGTTCTTC. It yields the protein CASMGAGSSYNEQFF.

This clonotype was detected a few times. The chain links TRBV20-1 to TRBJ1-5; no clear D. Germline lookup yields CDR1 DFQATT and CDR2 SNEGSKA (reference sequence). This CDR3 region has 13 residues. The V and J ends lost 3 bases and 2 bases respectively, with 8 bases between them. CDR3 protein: CSASFSRNQPQHF. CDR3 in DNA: TGCAGTGCTAGTTTTTCCCGCAATCAGCCCCAGCATTTT.

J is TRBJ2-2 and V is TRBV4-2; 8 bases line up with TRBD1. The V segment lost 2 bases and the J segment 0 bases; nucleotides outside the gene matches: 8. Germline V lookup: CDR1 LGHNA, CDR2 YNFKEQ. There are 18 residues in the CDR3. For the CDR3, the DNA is TGTGCCAGCAGCCAACTCCTGGGACAGGCCGCGAACACCGGGGAGCTGTTTTTT. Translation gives CASSQLLGQAANTGELFF.

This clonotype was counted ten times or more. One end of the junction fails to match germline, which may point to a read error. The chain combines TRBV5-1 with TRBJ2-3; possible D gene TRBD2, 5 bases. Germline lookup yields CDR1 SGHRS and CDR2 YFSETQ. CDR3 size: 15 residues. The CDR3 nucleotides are TGTGCCAGCAGCCCGGAGCGGTACCGCACAGATACGCAGTATTTT. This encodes CASSPERYRTDTQYF. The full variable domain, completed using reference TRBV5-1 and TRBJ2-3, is KAGVTQTPRYLIKTRGQQVTLSCSPISGHRSVSWYQQTPGQGLQFLFEYFSETQRNKGNFPGRFSGRQFSNSRSEMNVSTLELGDSALYLCASSPERYRTDTQYFGPGTRLTVL.

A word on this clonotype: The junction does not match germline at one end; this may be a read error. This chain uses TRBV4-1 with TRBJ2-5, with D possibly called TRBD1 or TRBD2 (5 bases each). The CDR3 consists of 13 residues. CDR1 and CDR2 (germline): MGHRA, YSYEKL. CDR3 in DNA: TGCACCAGCAGCGCTCCGGGGCGGAAGACCCAGTACTTC. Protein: CTSSAPGRKTQYF.

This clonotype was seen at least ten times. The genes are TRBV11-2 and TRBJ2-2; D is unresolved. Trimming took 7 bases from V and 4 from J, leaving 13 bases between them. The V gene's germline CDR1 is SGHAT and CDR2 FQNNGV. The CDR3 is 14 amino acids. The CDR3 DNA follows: TGTGCCAGCATCTCACAAGTTCTCACCGGGGAGCTGTTTTTT. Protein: CASISQVLTGELFF.

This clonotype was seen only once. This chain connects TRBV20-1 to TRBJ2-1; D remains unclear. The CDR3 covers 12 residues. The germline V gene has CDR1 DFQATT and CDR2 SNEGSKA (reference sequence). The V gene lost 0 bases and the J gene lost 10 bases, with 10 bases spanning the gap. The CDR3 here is CSARDLAPEQFF. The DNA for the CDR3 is TGCAGTGCTAGAGATTTAGCACCCGAGCAGTTCTTC.

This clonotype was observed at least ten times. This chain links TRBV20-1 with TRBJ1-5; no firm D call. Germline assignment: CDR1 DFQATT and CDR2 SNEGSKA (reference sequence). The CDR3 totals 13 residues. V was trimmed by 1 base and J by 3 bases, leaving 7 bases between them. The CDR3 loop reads CSARVGHNQPQHF. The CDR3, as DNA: TGCAGTGCTAGAGTAGGGCACAATCAGCCCCAGCATTTT.

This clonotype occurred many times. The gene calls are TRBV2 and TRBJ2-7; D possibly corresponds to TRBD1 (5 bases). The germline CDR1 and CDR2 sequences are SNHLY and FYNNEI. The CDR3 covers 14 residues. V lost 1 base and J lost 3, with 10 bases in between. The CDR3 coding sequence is TGTGCCAGCAGTGAAGTCGGCAGGGACTACGAGCAGTACTTC. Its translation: CASSEVGRDYEQYF.

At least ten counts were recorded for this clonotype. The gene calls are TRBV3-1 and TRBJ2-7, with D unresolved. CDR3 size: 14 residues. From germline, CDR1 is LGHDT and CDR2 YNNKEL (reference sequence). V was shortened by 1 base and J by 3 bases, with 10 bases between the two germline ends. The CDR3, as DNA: TGTGCCAGCAGCCAAGGGACGGACGTCTACGAGCAGTACTTC. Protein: CASSQGTDVYEQYF.

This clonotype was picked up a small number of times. The CDR3 DNA sequence: TGCGCCAGCAGCCAACCTAAACAGGGAGGGCCGCAGTACTTC. Amino acid sequence: CASSQPKQGGPQYF. This chain uses TRBV4-1 with TRBJ2-7; D perhaps matches TRBD2 (7 bases). Trimming removed 2 bases from V and 9 bases from J, with 17 bases in between. The CDR3 length is 14 residues. Germline values: CDR1 MGHRA, CDR2 YSYEKL.

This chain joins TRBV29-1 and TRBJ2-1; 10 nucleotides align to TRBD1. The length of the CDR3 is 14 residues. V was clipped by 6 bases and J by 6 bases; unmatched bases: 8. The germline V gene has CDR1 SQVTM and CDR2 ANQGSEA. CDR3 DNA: TGCAGCGTCCTAAAATGGACAGGGGGCAATGAGCAGTTCTTC. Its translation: CSVLKWTGGNEQFF.

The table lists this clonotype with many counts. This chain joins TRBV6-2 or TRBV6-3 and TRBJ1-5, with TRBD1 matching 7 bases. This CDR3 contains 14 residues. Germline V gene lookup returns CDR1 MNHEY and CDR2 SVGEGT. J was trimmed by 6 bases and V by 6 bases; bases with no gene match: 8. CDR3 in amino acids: CASRYDREGQPQHF. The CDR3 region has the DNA TGTGCCAGCAGATATGACAGGGAAGGTCAGCCCCAGCATTTT.

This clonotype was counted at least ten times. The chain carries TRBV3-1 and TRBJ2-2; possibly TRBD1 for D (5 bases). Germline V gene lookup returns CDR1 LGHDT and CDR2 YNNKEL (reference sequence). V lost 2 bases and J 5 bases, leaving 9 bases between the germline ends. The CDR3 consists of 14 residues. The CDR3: CASSQSAGTGELFF. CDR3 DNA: TGTGCCAGCAGCCAATCGGCAGGGACCGGGGAGCTGTTTTTT.

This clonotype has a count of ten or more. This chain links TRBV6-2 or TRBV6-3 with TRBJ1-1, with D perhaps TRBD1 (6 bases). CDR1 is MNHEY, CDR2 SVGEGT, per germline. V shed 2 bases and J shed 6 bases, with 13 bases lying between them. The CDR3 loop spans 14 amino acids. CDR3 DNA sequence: TGTGCCAGCAGTTACGCCCTGAGGGGGTCTGAAGCTTTCTTT. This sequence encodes CASSYALRGSEAFF.

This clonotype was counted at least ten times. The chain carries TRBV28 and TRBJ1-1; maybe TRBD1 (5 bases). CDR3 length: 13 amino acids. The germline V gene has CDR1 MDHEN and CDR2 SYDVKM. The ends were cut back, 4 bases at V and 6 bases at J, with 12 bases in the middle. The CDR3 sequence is CASSWGRLSEAFF. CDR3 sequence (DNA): TGTGCCAGCAGTTGGGGCCGTCTCTCTGAAGCTTTCTTT.

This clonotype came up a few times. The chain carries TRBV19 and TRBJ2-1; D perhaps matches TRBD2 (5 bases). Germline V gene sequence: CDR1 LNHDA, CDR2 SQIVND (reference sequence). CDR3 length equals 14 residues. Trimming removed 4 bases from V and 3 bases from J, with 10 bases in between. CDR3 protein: CASSRADFYNEQFF. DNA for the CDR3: TGTGCCAGTAGTAGAGCGGACTTCTACAATGAGCAGTTCTTC.

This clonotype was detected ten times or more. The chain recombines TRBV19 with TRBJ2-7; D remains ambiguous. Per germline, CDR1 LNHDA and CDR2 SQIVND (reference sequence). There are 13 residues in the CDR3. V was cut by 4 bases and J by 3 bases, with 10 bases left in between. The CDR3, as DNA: TGTGCCAGTAGTACCGGACCGAACTACGAGCAGTACTTC. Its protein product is CASSTGPNYEQYF.

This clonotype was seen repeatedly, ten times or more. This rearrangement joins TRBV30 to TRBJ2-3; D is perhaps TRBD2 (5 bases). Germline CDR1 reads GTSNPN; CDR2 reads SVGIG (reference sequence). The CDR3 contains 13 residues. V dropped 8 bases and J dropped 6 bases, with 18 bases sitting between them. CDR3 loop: CATPSGPGDTQYF. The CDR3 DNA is TGTGCCACACCGTCGGGCCCGGGGGATACGCAGTATTTT.

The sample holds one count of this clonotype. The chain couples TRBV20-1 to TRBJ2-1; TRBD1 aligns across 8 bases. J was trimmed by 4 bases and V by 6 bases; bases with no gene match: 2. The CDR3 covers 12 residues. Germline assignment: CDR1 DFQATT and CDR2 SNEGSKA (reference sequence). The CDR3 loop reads CSAQGAYNEQFF. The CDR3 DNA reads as TGCAGTGCCCAGGGGGCTTACAATGAGCAGTTCTTC.

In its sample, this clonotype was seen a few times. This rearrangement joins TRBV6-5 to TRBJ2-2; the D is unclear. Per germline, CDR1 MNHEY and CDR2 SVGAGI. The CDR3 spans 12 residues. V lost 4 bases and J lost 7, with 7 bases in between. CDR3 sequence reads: CASSSMGGELFF. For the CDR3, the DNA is TGTGCCAGCAGTTCAATGGGCGGGGAGCTGTTTTTT.

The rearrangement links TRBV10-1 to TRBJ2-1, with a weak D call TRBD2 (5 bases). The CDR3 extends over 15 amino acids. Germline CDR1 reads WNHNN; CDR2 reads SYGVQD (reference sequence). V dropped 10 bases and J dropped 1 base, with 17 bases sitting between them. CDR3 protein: CATSLRPGSYNEQFF. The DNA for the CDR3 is TGCGCCACGAGTCTGAGGCCGGGGTCCTACAATGAGCAGTTCTTC.

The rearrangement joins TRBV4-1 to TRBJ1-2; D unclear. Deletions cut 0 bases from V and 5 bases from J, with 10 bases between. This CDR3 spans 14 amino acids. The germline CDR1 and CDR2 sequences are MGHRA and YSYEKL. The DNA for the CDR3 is TGCGCCAGCAGCCAAGAGTCAACCGATTATGGCTACACCTTC. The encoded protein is CASSQESTDYGYTF.

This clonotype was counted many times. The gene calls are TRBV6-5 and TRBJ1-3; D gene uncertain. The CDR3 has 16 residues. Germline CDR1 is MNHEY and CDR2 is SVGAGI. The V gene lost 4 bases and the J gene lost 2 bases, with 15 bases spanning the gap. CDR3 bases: TGTGCCAGCAGTTCGGGATTCTTAAGAGCTGGAAACACCATATATTTT. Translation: CASSSGFLRAGNTIYF.

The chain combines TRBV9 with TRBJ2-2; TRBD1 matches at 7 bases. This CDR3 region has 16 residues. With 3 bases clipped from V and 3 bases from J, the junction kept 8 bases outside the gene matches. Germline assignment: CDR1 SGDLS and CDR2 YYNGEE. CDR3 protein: CASSEKQGSHTGELFF. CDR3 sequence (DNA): TGTGCCAGCAGCGAAAAACAGGGGAGTCACACCGGGGAGCTGTTTTTT.

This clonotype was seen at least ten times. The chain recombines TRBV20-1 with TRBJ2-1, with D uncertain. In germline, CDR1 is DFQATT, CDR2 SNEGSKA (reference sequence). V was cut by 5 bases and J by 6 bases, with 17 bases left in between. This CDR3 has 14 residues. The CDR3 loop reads CSADGSVVRNEQFF. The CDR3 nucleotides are TGCAGTGCTGACGGGTCGGTAGTACGCAATGAGCAGTTCTTC.